The entry below describes one T cell receptor (beta chain). Amplified regions were TCR beta CDR3 sequences from RNA transcripts. The TCR CDR3 was amplified in a first-round RT-PCR using the HTBI primer set. TCRdb processed the multiplex PCR reads anew with MiXCR; each CDR3 protein has one entry. The data contain fewer than 500,000 distinct CDR3 sequences, 13% of them singletons. Participants, patients aged 18 to 65, had newly diagnosed hyperthyroidism with a duration under 2 months. This sample was included in a study of T cells in Graves' hyperthyroidism and ophthalmopathy. The CDR3 consists of 16 residues. Trimming shortened V by 1 base and J by 7 bases, and 19 bases separated the two germline ends. Germline lookup yields CDR1 SNHLY and CDR2 FYNNEI.

The source material was blood. V gene TRBV2 combines with J gene TRBJ1-2; D might be TRBD1 (6 bases). The receptor was derived from a man under 40 with Graves' hyperthyroidism that later progressed to Graves' ophthalmopathy. The CDR3 loop reads CASSEGGRGPRGGYTF. CDR3 sequence (DNA): TGTGCCAGCAGTGAAGGTGGGCGGGGGCCGAGGGGTGGCTACACCTTC. The entire variable domain, with the rest obtained from reference TRBV2 and TRBJ1-2, is as follows: EPEVTQTPSHQVTQMGQEVILRCVPISNHLYFYWYRQILGQKVEFLVSFYNNEISEKSEIFDDQFSVERPDGSNFTLKIRSTKLEDSAMYFCASSEGGRGPRGGYTFGSGTRLTVV.